Listed below are T cell receptor beta chains from one sample, sequenced in a study of blood T cells in healthy people across ages. TCRdb analysed the 5' RACE reads with MiXCR anew, one entry per CDR3 protein. The data hold around 1.5 million distinct CDR3 sequences, with around 35% observed a single time. Sequencing was done on a sample of blood. The source of these receptors is a young woman in good health. Both conserved end residues are part of each CDR3. The order of the fields is CDR3 protein, CDR3 DNA, clone size, V gene, D gene, J gene. The D gene is left open where the match is weak. The listing skips clone size in some rows; elsewhere it reads once, few, many or a size class.

CSVGKGANTYNEQFF TGCAGCGTTGGGAAGGGAGCGAACACCTACAATGAGCAGTTCTTC many TRBV29-1 . TRBJ2-1
CSVEGIESAFGSYNEQFF TGCAGCGTTGAAGGAATAGAGTCAGCTTTTGGCTCCTACAATGAGCAGTTCTTC . TRBV29-1 . TRBJ2-1
CASSLTGSIGNEQFF TGTGCCAGCAGCTTAACGGGGTCAATCGGCAATGAGCAGTTCTTC . TRBV7-7 . TRBJ2-1
CASRPTYSYEQYF TGTGCCAGCCGTCCTACGTACTCCTACGAGCAGTACTTC few TRBV12-3/TRBV12-4 . TRBJ2-7
CASSTIGREGRNEQFF TGTGCCAGCAGTACTATCGGGCGGGAGGGCCGCAATGAGCAGTTCTTC . TRBV11-2 TRBD2 TRBJ2-1
CASTEGNYGYTF TGTGCCAGCACTGAGGGGAACTATGGCTACACCTTC . TRBV2 . TRBJ1-2
CASSQDASGWSSYEQYF TGTGCCAGCAGCCAAGATGCTAGCGGGTGGAGCTCCTACGAGCAGTACTTC . TRBV3-1 TRBD2 TRBJ2-7
CASSSSGGAPGELFF TGTGCCAGCAGTTCGAGCGGGGGGGCCCCCGGGGAGCTGTTTTTT . TRBV27 TRBD2 TRBJ2-2
CASSLVKAQGYEQYF TGTGCCAGCAGCTTAGTAAAGGCCCAGGGGTACGAGCAGTACTTC few TRBV7-9 . TRBJ2-7
CSARQAGGGYTF TGCAGTGCTCGACAGGCGGGCGGTGGCTACACCTTC . TRBV20-1 . TRBJ1-2
CASSLGGTRKEAQYF TGTGCCAGCAGCCTAGGGGGGACTAGGAAAGAGGCCCAGTACTTC . TRBV9 TRBD2 TRBJ2-5
CASSQADLSGNTIYF TGCGCCAGCAGCCAAGCTGATTTGTCTGGAAACACCATATATTTT . TRBV4-1 . TRBJ1-3
CASSYCLGEQPQHF TGCGCCAGCAGCTATTGTCTTGGGGAACAGCCCCAGCATTTT . TRBV5-1 . TRBJ1-5
CASRSGSEQYF TGCGCCAGCAGGAGTGGGAGCGAGCAGTACTTC . TRBV10-2 . TRBJ2-7
CSAPRWGLESTSTDTQYF TGCAGTGCGCCAAGGTGGGGACTAGAGTCGACTAGCACAGATACGCAGTATTTT . TRBV20-1 TRBD2 TRBJ2-3
CASSQVYRGRTEAFF TGCGCCAGCAGCCAAGTTTACAGGGGGCGTACTGAAGCTTTCTTT . TRBV4-1 TRBD1 TRBJ1-1
CASSLKRLADNEQFF TGTGCCAGCAGCTTAAAGAGACTAGCAGACAATGAGCAGTTCTTC few TRBV7-9 TRBD2 TRBJ2-1
CASGGNRVHEQFF TGTGCCAGCGGGGGAAACAGGGTGCATGAGCAGTTCTTC . TRBV6-5 . TRBJ2-1
CSARDRVGQGTGSEQYF TGCAGTGCTAGAGATCGGGTCGGACAGGGGACGGGGAGCGAGCAGTACTTC . TRBV20-1 TRBD1 TRBJ2-7
CSARGTVSVETQYF TGCAGTGCTAGGGGGACAGTAAGTGTGGAGACCCAGTACTTC . TRBV20-1 TRBD1 TRBJ2-5
CSARAGAGYGYTF TGCAGTGCTAGAGCCGGGGCGGGCTATGGCTACACCTTC few TRBV20-1 . TRBJ1-2
CASSPLGQFAFF TGTGCCAGCAGCCCCCTGGGACAGTTTGCTTTCTTT . TRBV3-1 TRBD1 TRBJ1-1
CASSPGVDSEQYF TGTGCCAGCAGCCCCGGCGTCGACTCCGAGCAGTACTTC . TRBV7-6 . TRBJ2-7
CASSFGTRQETQYF TGTGCCAGCAGCTTTGGGACACGCCAAGAGACCCAGTACTTC few TRBV5-5 . TRBJ2-5
CASSPGLAGRLPSYEQYF TGTGCCAGCAGCCCGGGACTAGCGGGCCGTTTACCCTCCTACGAGCAGTACTTC . TRBV7-9 TRBD2 TRBJ2-7
CASKTNWRAGDSPLHF TGTGCCAGCAAGACCAATTGGAGGGCAGGGGATTCACCCCTCCACTTT . TRBV6-1 . TRBJ1-6
CSVGIARAQLSEQFF TGCAGCGTTGGGATAGCCAGGGCCCAATTGAGTGAGCAGTTCTTC . TRBV29-1 . TRBJ2-1
CSARDRVGKLFF TGCAGTGCTAGAGATCGGGTTGGAAAACTGTTTTTT many TRBV20-1 . TRBJ1-4
CSARRQGSTYEQYF TGCAGTGCTAGGAGACAGGGGAGTACCTACGAGCAGTACTTC few TRBV20-1 TRBD1 TRBJ2-7
CSALGAGGDSGSYNEQFF TGCAGTGCCCTAGGGGCGGGAGGGGACTCCGGCTCCTACAATGAGCAGTTCTTC few TRBV20-1 TRBD2 TRBJ2-1
CASSSPGQATDTQYF TGTGCCAGCAGCTCCCCGGGACAGGCCACAGATACGCAGTATTTT . TRBV13 TRBD1 TRBJ2-3